The rows below give T cell receptor beta chains drawn from one sample of a study of T cell repertoires in cytomegalovirus infection. TCRdb fed the reads into MiXCR, producing one record per CDR3 protein. The sample has hundreds of thousands of distinct CDR3 sequences, approximately 40% seen once; the top ten hold around 45%. Their cognate antigens are unknown. This material consisted of cultured PBMCs, taken from culture after CMV antigen stimulation. The receptors were sampled from a human donor in good health (CMV status not recorded). Some clones in this sample may be carry-over from other donors' samples. CDR3s include the opening cysteine and the closing phenylalanine or tryptophan. A D gene is named only where the DNA matches it firmly. Some rows mark clone size as missing; the rest say once, few, many or name a class of expanded clone.

D gene	V gene	J gene	clone size	CDR3 protein	CDR3 DNA
.	TRBV12-3/TRBV12-4	TRBJ1-2	few	CASSPIRPLGYGYTF	TGTGCCAGCAGTCCCATTCGGCCATTGGGCTATGGCTACACCTTC
.	TRBV3-1	TRBJ2-1	.	CASSQVAYNEQFF	TGTGCCAGCAGCCAAGTTGCCTACAATGAGCAGTTCTTC
.	TRBV12-3/TRBV12-4	TRBJ2-3	.	CASSWGWDTQYF	TGTGCCAGCAGCTGGGGTTGGGATACGCAGTATTTT
TRBD2	TRBV7-2	TRBJ2-5	many	CASSIGLAGAIGETQYF	TGTGCCAGCAGCATCGGACTAGCGGGAGCCATCGGGGAGACCCAGTACTTC
.	TRBV6-5	TRBJ1-4	few	CASSYFNSGKGGNEKLFF	TGTGCCAGCAGTTACTTTAACTCAGGGAAGGGCGGTAATGAAAAACTGTTTTTT
.	TRBV6-1	TRBJ2-7	.	CASRNGEYEQYF	TGTGCCAGCAGGAACGGGGAGTACGAGCAGTACTTC
.	TRBV6-1	TRBJ2-3	few	CASSGQVFTDTQYF	TGTGCCAGCAGTGGACAGGTCTTCACAGATACGCAGTATTTT
.	TRBV6-6	TRBJ1-3	.	CASSYVRPDSAGNTIYF	TGTGCCAGCAGTTATGTTCGACCGGATTCGGCGGGAAACACCATATATTTT
.	TRBV20-1	TRBJ2-7	.	CSARVHRQGNEQYF	TGCAGTGCTAGAGTCCACCGGCAGGGAAACGAGCAGTACTTC
.	TRBV7-2	TRBJ2-5	.	CASMLRVGLETQYF	TGTGCCAGCATGCTCCGAGTGGGGTTGGAGACCCAGTACTTC
.	TRBV6-1	TRBJ2-5	.	CASSEQLQETQYF	TGTGCCAGCAGTGAACAGCTACAAGAGACCCAGTACTTC
.	TRBV28	TRBJ1-6	.	CASSLWASYKSPLHF	TGTGCCAGCAGTTTATGGGCGTCATATAAATCACCCCTCCACTTT
.	TRBV6-2/TRBV6-3	TRBJ2-3	few	CASKPDRRVDTQYF	TGTGCCAGCAAACCCGACAGGCGTGTGGATACGCAGTATTTT
.	TRBV9	TRBJ2-5	.	CASSETSVWETQYF	TGTGCCAGCAGCGAGACCAGCGTCTGGGAGACCCAGTACTTC
.	TRBV11-2	TRBJ1-1	.	CASSFWGSMNTEAFF	TGTGCCAGCAGTTTCTGGGGATCTATGAACACTGAAGCTTTCTTT
TRBD2	TRBV7-2	TRBJ2-3	few	CASLDTSGSQNTQYF	TGTGCCAGCCTGGACACTAGCGGGAGTCAAAATACGCAGTATTTT
TRBD2	TRBV6-2/TRBV6-3	TRBJ2-1	.	CASSSDSGGAHEQFF	TGTGCCAGCAGTTCCGATAGCGGGGGGGCCCATGAGCAGTTCTTC
.	TRBV7-4	TRBJ1-1	few	CASRRSRSSFF	TGTGCCAGCCGCCGGTCCCGTAGTTCTTTCTTT
.	TRBV7-9	TRBJ1-4	.	CASSLRGIDEKLFF	TGTGCCAGCAGCTTAAGGGGGATTGACGAAAAACTGTTTTTT
.	TRBV11-2	TRBJ1-2	few	CASSLVGGSGYTF	TGTGCCAGCAGCTTAGTCGGGGGGAGCGGCTACACCTTC
TRBD1	TRBV7-6	TRBJ2-4	.	CASSLVSGGQNIQYF	TGTGCCAGCAGCTTAGTGTCAGGGGGCCAAAACATTCAGTACTTC
.	TRBV7-4	TRBJ2-5	few	CASSFGPQGEGETQYF	TGTGCCAGCAGCTTCGGACCCCAGGGAGAGGGAGAGACCCAGTACTTC
TRBD1	TRBV7-2	TRBJ1-4	many	CASSLAGTANEKLFF	TGTGCCAGCAGCTTAGCGGGGACAGCTAATGAAAAACTGTTTTTT
.	TRBV6-1	TRBJ1-4	.	CASSEGGFGKLFF	TGTGCCAGCAGTGAAGGAGGTTTCGGGAAACTGTTTTTT
.	TRBV7-3	TRBJ2-5	.	CASSLQGRETQYF	TGTGCCAGCAGCCTGCAGGGTAGGGAGACCCAGTACTTC
TRBD2	TRBV7-6	TRBJ2-2	.	CASKPVGLAGPGELFF	TGTGCCAGCAAACCTGTAGGACTAGCGGGGCCCGGGGAGCTGTTTTTT
.	TRBV7-2	TRBJ2-3	many	CASSLGITRNTQYF	TGTGCCAGCAGCTTAGGGATCACAAGGAATACGCAGTATTTT
.	TRBV18	TRBJ1-2	.	CASSPEANYGYTF	TGTGCCAGCTCACCGGAGGCTAACTATGGCTACACCTTC
.	TRBV28	TRBJ2-7	.	CASSFGGAEGDF	TGTGCCAGCAGTTTTGGAGGGGCGGAGGGGGACTTC
.	TRBV7-2	TRBJ2-3	.	CASSLLAIDTQYF	TGTGCCAGCAGCTTACTAGCGATAGATACGCAGTATTTT
.	TRBV7-8	TRBJ2-5	few	CASSFRDVLKGETQYF	TGTGCCAGCAGCTTTAGGGACGTTCTAAAGGGGGAGACCCAGTACTTC
.	TRBV12-3/TRBV12-4	TRBJ2-1	few	CASRPTWGSSYNEQFF	TGTGCCAGCAGGCCTACCTGGGGAAGCTCCTACAATGAGCAGTTCTTC
.	TRBV27	TRBJ2-3	few	CASSRGRFTDTQYF	TGTGCCAGCAGCAGGGGACGGTTCACAGATACGCAGTATTTT
.	TRBV20-1	TRBJ2-2	once	CSARVGLSGELFF	TGCAGTGCTAGAGTGGGCCTATCCGGGGAGCTGTTTTTT
.	TRBV6-2/TRBV6-3	TRBJ2-5	few	CASSRPTAQRETQYF	TGTGCCAGCAGTCGGCCGACAGCCCAGAGGGAGACCCAGTACTTC
.	TRBV28	TRBJ2-2	.	CASSFLRQGTTGELFF	TGTGCCAGCAGTTTTCTGCGGCAGGGGACCACCGGGGAGCTGTTTTTT
.	TRBV7-2	TRBJ2-6	few	CASRTKGFGANVLTF	TGTGCCAGCAGAACCAAGGGCTTTGGGGCCAACGTCCTGACTTTC
TRBD2	TRBV7-8	TRBJ2-1	few	CASSTQRGALVEQFF	TGTGCCAGCAGCACCCAGCGGGGGGCCCTCGTAGAGCAGTTCTTC
.	TRBV15	TRBJ2-7	.	CATSNRRTSSYEQYF	TGTGCCACCAGCAACCGGCGGACCAGCTCCTACGAGCAGTACTTC
.	TRBV10-3	TRBJ2-7	.	CAIKIVASRSEQYF	TGTGCCATCAAAATCGTAGCCTCCCGGAGCGAGCAGTACTTC
TRBD2	TRBV7-1	TRBJ2-3	once	CASSPGMTSGSRKHPYF	TGTGCCAGCAGCCCCGGTATGACTAGCGGGAGCAGGAAGCACCCGTATTTT
.	TRBV6-1	TRBJ1-1	.	CASSVYTGALLGSNTEAFF	TGTGCCAGCAGTGTCTACACCGGGGCGTTGCTAGGCTCTAACACTGAAGCTTTCTTT